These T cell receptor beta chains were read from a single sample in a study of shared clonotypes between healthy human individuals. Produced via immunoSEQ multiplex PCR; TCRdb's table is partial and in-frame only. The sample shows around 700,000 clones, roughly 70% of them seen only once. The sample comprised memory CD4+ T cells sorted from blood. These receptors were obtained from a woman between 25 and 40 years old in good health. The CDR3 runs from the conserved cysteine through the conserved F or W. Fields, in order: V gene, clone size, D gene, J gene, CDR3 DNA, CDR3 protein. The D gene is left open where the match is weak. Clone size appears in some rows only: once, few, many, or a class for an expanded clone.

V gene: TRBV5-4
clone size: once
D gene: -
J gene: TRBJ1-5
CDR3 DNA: TGTGCCAGCAGCCCGAAGCCGGGAGCCAATCAGCCCCAGCATTTT
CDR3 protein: CASSPKPGANQPQHF

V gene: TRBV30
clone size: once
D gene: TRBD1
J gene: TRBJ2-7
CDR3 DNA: TGTGCCTGGAGCGTACGGGACAGGGTAGTCCCGGAGCAGTACTTC
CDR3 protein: CAWSVRDRVVPEQYF

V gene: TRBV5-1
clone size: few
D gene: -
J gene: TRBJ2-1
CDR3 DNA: TGCGCCAGCAGCTTGGCTGGGTCCTACAATGAGCAGTTCTTC
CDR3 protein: CASSLAGSYNEQFF

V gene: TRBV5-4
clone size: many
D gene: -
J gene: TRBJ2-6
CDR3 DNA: TGTGCCAGCAGCTTGTTGTCTCGTGGGGCCAACGTCCTGACTTTC
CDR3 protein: CASSLLSRGANVLTF

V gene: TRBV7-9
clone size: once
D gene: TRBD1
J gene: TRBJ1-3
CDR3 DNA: TGTGCCAGCAGCCGACAGATAACGGACAGGGTGGGCTCTGGAAACACCATATATTTT
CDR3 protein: CASSRQITDRVGSGNTIYF

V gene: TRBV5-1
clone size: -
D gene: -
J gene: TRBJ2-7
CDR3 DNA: TGCGCCAGCAGCTTGGGGGGCTTCCAGGCCTACGAGCAGTACTTC
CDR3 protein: CASSLGGFQAYEQYF

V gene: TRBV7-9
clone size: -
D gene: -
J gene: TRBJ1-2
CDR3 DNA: TGTGCCAGCAGCTTAGTCCAGGAAGGGGGCTACACCTTC
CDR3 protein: CASSLVQEGGYTF

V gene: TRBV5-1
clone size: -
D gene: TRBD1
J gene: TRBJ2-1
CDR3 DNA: TGCGCCAGCAGGATACAGGGGGCAACAAATGAGCAGTTCTTC
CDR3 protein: CASRIQGATNEQFF

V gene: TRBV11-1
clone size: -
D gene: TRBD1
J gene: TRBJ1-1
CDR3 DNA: TGTGCCAGCAGCTCCAGGGGGTTGAACACTGAAGCTTTCTTT
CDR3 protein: CASSSRGLNTEAFF

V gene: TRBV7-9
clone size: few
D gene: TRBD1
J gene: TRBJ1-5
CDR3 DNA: TGTGCCAGCAGCTTCGACAGGGACGGGCCCCAGCATTTT
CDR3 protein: CASSFDRDGPQHF

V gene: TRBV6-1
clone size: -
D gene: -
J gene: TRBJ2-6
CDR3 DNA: TGTGCCAGCAGTGAAACGTTCCGGGGAGCTGGGGCCAACGTCCTGACTTTC
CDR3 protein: CASSETFRGAGANVLTF

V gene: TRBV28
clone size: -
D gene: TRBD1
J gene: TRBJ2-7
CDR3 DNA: TGTGCCAGCAGCGGACAGGGGGCTAGGCAGTACTTC
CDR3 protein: CASSGQGARQYF

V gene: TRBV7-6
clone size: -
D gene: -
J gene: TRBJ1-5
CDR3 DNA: TGTGCCAGCAGCTTTAAGGTTGGATTTAGCAATCAGCCCCAGCATTTT
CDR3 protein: CASSFKVGFSNQPQHF

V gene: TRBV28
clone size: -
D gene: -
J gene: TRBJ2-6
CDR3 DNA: TGTGCCAGCAGTTTACCCAGGACTAACTCTGGGGCCAACGTCCTGACTTTC
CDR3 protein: CASSLPRTNSGANVLTF

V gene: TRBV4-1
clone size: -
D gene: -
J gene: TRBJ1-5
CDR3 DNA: TGCGCCAGCAGCCAAGAGGGGCAGTTTGGGGCCCAGCCCCAGCATTTT
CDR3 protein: CASSQEGQFGAQPQHF

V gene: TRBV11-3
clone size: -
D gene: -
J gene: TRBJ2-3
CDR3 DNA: TGTGCCAGCAGCTTGTCTGGGATTGATACGCAGTATTTT
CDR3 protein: CASSLSGIDTQYF

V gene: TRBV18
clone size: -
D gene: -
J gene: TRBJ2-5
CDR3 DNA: TGTGCCAGCTCACCATGGGGCGAGACCCAGTACTTC
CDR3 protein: CASSPWGETQYF

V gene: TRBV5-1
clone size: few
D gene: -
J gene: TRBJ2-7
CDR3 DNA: TGCGCCAGCAGCTTAAGCCCAGGGATTCGGAACGAGCAGTACTTC
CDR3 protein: CASSLSPGIRNEQYF

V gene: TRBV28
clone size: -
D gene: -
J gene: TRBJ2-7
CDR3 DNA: TGTGCCAGCACCCTCCCAGGGCTCTACGAGCAGTACTTC
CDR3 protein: CASTLPGLYEQYF

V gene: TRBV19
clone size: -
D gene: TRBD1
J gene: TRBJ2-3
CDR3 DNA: TGTGCCAGTACCGTCGGGACAGCTACAGATACGCAGTATTTT
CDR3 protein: CASTVGTATDTQYF

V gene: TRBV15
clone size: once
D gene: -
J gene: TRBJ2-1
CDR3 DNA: TGTGCCACCAGCAGAGAAGGATCATTCTACAATGAGCAGTTCTTC
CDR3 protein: CATSREGSFYNEQFF

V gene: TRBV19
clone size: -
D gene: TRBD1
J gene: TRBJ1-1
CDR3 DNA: TGTGCCAGCCTGGACAGGGGGCGCCGGGACACTGAAGCTTTCTTT
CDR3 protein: CASLDRGRRDTEAFF

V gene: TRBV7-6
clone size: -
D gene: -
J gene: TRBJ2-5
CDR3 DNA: TGTGCCAGCAGCTTAGGAGACTATGGACAAGCGCAAGAGACCCAGTACTTC
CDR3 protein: CASSLGDYGQAQETQYF

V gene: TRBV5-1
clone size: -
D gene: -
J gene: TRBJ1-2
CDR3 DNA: TGCGCCAGCAGCCCTCAAGAAGAAGGCTACACCTTC
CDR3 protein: CASSPQEEGYTF

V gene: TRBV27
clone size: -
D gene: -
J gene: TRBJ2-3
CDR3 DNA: TGTGCCAGCAGTATAACAGGGATACGGGGCACAGATACGCAGTATTTT
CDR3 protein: CASSITGIRGTDTQYF

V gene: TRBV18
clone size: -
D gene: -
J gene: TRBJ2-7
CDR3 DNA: TGTGCCAGCTCAGTCGACAGGAGCTCCTACGAGCAGTACTTC
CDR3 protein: CASSVDRSSYEQYF

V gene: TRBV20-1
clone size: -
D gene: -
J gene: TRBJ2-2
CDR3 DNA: TGCAGTGCGAGAGTTGTCGGGGAGCTGTTTTTT
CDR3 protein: CSARVVGELFF

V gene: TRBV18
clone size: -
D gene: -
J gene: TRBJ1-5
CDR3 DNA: TGTGCCAGCTCACCATCCGAGGCTGTGGGCAATCAGCCCCAGCATTTT
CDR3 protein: CASSPSEAVGNQPQHF

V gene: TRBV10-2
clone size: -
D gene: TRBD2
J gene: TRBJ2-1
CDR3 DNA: TGCGCCAGCAGTGAGTCGAAACTAGCGGGAGTTCATGAGCAGTTCTTC
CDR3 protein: CASSESKLAGVHEQFF

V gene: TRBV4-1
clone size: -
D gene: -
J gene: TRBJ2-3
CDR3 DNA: TGCGCCAGCAGCCCACGCGCCGTGGGAGGTACGCAGTATTTT
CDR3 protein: CASSPRAVGGTQYF

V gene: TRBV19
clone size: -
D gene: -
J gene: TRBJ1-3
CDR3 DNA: TGTGCCAGTAGTGGCACGTACTCTGGAAACACCATATATTTT
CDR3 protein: CASSGTYSGNTIYF

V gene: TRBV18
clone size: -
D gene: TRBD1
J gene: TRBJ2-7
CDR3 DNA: TGTGCCAGCTCACCCGGGACAGGGGGCTCGTACGAGCAGTACTTC
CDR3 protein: CASSPGTGGSYEQYF

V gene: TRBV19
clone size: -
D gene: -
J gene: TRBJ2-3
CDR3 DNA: TGTGCCAGTAGTATAAGCCCTCTCAGCACAGATACGCAGTATTTT
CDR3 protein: CASSISPLSTDTQYF

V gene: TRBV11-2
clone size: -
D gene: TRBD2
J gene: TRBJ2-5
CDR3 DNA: TGTGCCAGCAGCCCGATAGCGGGAGAGCTGGAGACCCAGTACTTC
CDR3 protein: CASSPIAGELETQYF

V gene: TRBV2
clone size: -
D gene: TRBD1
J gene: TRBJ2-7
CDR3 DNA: TGTGCCAGCTGCAGGGACAGGGGGTCTAGCTCCTACGAGCAGTACTTC
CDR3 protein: CASCRDRGSSSYEQYF

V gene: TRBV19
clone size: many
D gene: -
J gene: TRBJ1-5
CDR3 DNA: TGTGCCAGTAGTATAGTAGGAGGGGGCAATCAGCCCCAGCATTTT
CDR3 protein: CASSIVGGGNQPQHF

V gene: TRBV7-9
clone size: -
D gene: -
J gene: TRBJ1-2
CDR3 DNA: TGTGCCAGCGCCACCCAGGGCTTCTCTGGCTACACCTTC
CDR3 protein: CASATQGFSGYTF

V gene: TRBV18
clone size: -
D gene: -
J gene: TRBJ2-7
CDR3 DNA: TGTGCCAGCTCACCACCAAGGGGGGGAAGCGGGATAAACTACGAGCAGTACTTC
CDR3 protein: CASSPPRGGSGINYEQYF

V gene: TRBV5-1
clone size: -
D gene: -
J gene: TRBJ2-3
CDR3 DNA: TGCGCCAGCAGCTTGATAGCAGATACGCAGTATTTT
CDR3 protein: CASSLIADTQYF

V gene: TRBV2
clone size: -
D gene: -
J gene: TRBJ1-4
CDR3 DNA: TGTGCCAGCAGTGTGAGGGGAGTTGAAAAACTGTTTTTT
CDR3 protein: CASSVRGVEKLFF

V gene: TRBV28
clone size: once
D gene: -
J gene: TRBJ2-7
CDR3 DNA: TGTGCCAGCAGACCGGTGGTTGACTCTTCAGGAGAGCAGTACTTC
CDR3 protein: CASRPVVDSSGEQYF

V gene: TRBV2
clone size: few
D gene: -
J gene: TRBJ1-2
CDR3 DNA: TGTGCCAGCAGCAACAGGGTCCCAAACTATGGCTACACCTTC
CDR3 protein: CASSNRVPNYGYTF

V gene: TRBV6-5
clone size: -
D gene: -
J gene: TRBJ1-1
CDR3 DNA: TGTGCCAGCAGTTACTCTTCAAGAGGCGGCACTGAAGCTTTCTTT
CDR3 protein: CASSYSSRGGTEAFF

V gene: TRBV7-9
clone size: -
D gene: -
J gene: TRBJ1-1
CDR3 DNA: TGTGCCAGCAGCTTAGGACAGAGGAACACTGAAGCTTTCTTT
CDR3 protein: CASSLGQRNTEAFF

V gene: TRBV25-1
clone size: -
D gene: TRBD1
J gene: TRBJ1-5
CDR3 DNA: TGTGCCAGCAGTGGAGGACAGGCCGGGGGGCCCCAGCATTTT
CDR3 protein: CASSGGQAGGPQHF

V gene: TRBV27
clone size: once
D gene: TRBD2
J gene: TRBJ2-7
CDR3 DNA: TGTGCCAGCAGTACCCCTAGCGGGAGGGCCTTGTACGAGCAGTACTTC
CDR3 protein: CASSTPSGRALYEQYF

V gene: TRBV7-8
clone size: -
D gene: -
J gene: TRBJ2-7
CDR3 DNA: TGTGCCAGCAGCCAAGGGTCCGAGCAGTACTTC
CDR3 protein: CASSQGSEQYF

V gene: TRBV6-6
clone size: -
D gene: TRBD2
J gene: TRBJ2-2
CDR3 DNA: TGTGCCAGCAGTTACCGCCGGGGGGACACCGGGGAGCTGTTTTTT
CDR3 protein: CASSYRRGDTGELFF

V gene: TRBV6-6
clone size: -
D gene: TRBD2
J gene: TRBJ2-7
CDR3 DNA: TGTGCCAGCAGTTACGAGACTAGCGGGGCTCTGCAGTACTTC
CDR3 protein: CASSYETSGALQYF

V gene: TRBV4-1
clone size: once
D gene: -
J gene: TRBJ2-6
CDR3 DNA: TGCGCCAGCAGCCGCCCCCAGGGGAATCCTACCTCTGGGGCCAACGTCCTGACTTTC
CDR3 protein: CASSRPQGNPTSGANVLTF